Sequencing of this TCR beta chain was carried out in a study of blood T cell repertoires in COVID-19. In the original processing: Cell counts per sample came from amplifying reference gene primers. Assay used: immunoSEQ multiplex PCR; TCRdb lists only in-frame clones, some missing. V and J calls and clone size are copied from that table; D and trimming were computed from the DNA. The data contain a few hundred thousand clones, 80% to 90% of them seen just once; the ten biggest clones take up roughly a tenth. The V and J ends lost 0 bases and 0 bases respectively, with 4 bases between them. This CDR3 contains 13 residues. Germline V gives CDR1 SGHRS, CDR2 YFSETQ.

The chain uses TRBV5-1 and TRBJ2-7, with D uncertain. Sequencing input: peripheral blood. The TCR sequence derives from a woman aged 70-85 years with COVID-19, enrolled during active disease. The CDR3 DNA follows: TGCGCCAGCAGCTTGGTAAACTCCTACGAGCAGTACTTC. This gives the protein CASSLVNSYEQYF.